This entry concerns a single TCR beta chain. Its target is not known. The germline V and J ends were trimmed by 4 bases and 5 bases, with 15 bases remaining between them. This CDR3 has 15 amino acids. Germline V lookup: CDR1 LGHNA, CDR2 YNFKEQ. Sequenced by immunoSEQ multiplex PCR; TCRdb stores in-frame clones only, minus some. The table has about 96,000 clones, around 80% seen once. These data belong to a study of OX40 agonist ivuxolimab in advanced cancers. The overall study: Having had anti-PD-1, anti-PD-L1 or anti-CTLA-4 therapy before was allowed, and roughly 38% had some. Points from the study as a whole: The authors did not determine the antigen specificity of the expanded peripheral T cells.

At cycle 4 day 1, cycle 7 day 1, and baseline, blood was sampled. The sequencing used CD4+ or CD8+ T cells sorted from blood, collected in a trial of the OX40 agonist ivuxolimab. V usage is TRBV4-2 and J usage is TRBJ1-5; possibly TRBD1 for D (5 bases). This sequence originates from an adult with an advanced solid tumor such as melanoma, head and neck, liver or kidney cancer. The chain's CDR3 is CASSRERGIDQPQHF. CDR3 sequence (DNA): TGTGCCAGCAGCCGAGAGAGGGGAATCGATCAGCCCCAGCATTTT.